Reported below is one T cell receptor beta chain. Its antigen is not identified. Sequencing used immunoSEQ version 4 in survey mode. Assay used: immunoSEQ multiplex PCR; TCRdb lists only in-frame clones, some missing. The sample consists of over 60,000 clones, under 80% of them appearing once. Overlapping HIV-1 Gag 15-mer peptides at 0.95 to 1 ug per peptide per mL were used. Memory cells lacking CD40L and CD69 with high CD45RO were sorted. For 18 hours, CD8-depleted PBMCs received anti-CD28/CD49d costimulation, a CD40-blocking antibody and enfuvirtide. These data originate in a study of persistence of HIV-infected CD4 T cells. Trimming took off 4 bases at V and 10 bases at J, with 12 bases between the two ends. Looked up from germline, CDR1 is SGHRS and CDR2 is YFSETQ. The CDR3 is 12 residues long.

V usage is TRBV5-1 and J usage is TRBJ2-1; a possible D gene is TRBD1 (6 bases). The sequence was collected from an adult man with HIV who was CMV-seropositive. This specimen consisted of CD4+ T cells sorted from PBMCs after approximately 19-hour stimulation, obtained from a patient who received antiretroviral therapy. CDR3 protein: CASSPQGNEQFF. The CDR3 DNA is TGCGCCAGCAGCCCACAGGGCAACGAGCAGTTCTTC.